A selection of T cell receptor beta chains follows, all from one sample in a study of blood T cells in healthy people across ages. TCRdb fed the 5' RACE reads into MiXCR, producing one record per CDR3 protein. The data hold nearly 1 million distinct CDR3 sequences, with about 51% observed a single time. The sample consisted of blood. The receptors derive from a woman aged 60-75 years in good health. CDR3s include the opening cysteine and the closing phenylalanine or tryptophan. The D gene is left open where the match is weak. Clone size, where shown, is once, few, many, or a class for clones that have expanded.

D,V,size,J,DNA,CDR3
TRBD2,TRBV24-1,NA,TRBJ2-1,TGTGCCACCAGTGTAGGGACTAGCGGAAACAATGAGCAGTTCTTC,CATSVGTSGNNEQFF
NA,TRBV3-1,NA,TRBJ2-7,TGTGCCAGCAGCCAAGATGGTCGCGGGATTAACGAGCAGTACTTC,CASSQDGRGINEQYF
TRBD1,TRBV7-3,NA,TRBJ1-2,TGTGCCAGCAGCCCTGGGGACAGGCCGGGAGGCTACACCTTC,CASSPGDRPGGYTF
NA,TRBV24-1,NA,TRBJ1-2,TGTGCCACCAGTGATTATGAGGGACTCTATGGCTACACCTTC,CATSDYEGLYGYTF
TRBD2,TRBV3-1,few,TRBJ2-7,TGTGCCAGCAGCCACTCCTCTACTAGCGGGAGCCTCGGCGAGCAGTACTTC,CASSHSSTSGSLGEQYF
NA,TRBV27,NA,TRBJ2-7,TGTGCCAGCAGTTTTGAGGCCCCTGTCTACAATGAGCAGTACTTC,CASSFEAPVYNEQYF
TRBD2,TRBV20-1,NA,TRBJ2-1,TGCAGTGCTAGAGCTAGCGGGAGGGACAATGAGCAGTTCTTC,CSARASGRDNEQFF
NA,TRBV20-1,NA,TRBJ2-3,TGCAGTGCTAGGGAGGGTTCCGTTACAGATACGCAGTATTTT,CSAREGSVTDTQYF
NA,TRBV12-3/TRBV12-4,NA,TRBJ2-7,TGTGCCAGCAAACTAGAGACGGGCGAGCAGTACTTC,CASKLETGEQYF
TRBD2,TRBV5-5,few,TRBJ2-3,TGTGCCAGCAGCTTGTTACTAGCGGGAGGTCAAGATACGCAGTATTTT,CASSLLLAGGQDTQYF
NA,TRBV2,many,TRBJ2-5,TGTGCCAGCAGTGAACAAAGGGAATCGCAGACCCAGTACTTC,CASSEQRESQTQYF
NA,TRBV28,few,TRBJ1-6,TGTGCCAGCAGTGTGGGACTGACTAATAATTCACCCCTCCACTTT,CASSVGLTNNSPLHF
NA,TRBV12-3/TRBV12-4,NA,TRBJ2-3,TGTGCCAGCAGTCTGATGCGGTCCACGTACACTAGCACAGATACGCAGTATTTT,CASSLMRSTYTSTDTQYF
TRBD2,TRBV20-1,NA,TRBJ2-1,TGCAGTGCTAGGTTCCCTAGCGGGAGTATCAATGAGCAGTTCTTC,CSARFPSGSINEQFF
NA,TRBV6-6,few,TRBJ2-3,TGTGCCAGCAGTCCCAGGGTCTGGGAAGAAGATACGCAGTATTTT,CASSPRVWEEDTQYF
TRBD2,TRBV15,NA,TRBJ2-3,TGTGCCACCAGCAGTGACTGGACTAGCGGGAGTCATGGTTCAGATACGCAGTATTTT,CATSSDWTSGSHGSDTQYF
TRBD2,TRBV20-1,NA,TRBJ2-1,TGCAGTGCTAGAGAGTCGACTAGCGGTTACAATGAGCAGTTCTTC,CSARESTSGYNEQFF
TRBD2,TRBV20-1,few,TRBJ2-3,TGCGGGGGGTCTAGCGGAGCCTCGGGCACAGATACGCAGTATTTT,CGGSSGASGTDTQYF
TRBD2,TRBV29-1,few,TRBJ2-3,TGCAGCGTTGGTCGAGCGGGAGGGCTCGGGGGCACGCAGTATTTT,CSVGRAGGLGGTQYF
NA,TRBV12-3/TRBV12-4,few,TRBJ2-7,TGTGCCAGTAAGAGGGCCGACGGAAACGAGCAGTACTTC,CASKRADGNEQYF
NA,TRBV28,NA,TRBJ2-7,TGTGCCAGCAGGACCTTGGAGGGGAGCGGCATAAACGAGCAGTACTTC,CASRTLEGSGINEQYF
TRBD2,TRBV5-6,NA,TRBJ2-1,TGTGCCAGCAGCACGGGGGGAGGGCCCTACAATGAGCAGTTCTTC,CASSTGGGPYNEQFF
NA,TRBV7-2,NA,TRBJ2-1,TGTGCCAGCAGCATACACCCCGAGGGTAGTGAGCAGTTCTTC,CASSIHPEGSEQFF
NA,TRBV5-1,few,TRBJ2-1,TGCGCCAGCAATAGGGACCAGGGTGAGCAGTTCTTC,CASNRDQGEQFF
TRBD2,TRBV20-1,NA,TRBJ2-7,TGCAGTGCTTCCCCGGGAGGTTATAGATGCGAGCAGTACTTC,CSASPGGYRCEQYF
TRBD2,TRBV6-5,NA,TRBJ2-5,TGTGCCAGCAGCCCGACTAGCATGGTGACCCAGTACTTC,CASSPTSMVTQYF
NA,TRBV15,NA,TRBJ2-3,TGTGCCACCAGCAGAGCAGTTGGCGGTACGCAGTATTTT,CATSRAVGGTQYF
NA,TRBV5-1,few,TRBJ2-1,TGCGCCAGCAGCTCCGATGGGGGGTATCGCTTCAATGAGCAGTTCTTC,CASSSDGGYRFNEQFF
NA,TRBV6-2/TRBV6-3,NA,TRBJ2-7,TGTGCCAGCCGGGACACCTCTCCTAGAGAGCAGTACTTC,CASRDTSPREQYF
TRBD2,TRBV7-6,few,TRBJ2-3,TGTGCCAGCAGCTTAGCTAGCGGGAGGGTCGATACGCAGTATTTT,CASSLASGRVDTQYF
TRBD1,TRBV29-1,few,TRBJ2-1,TGCAGCGTTGCCCCACGGGACAGGAACTACAATGAGCAGTTCTTC,CSVAPRDRNYNEQFF
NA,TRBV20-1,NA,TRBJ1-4,TGCAGTGCTAGAGATGCAAGACCGGGGGCGCGAAGTGAAAAACTGTTTTTT,CSARDARPGARSEKLFF
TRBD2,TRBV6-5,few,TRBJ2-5,TGTGCCAGCAGTTACGAGGCGGGAGGGTCGGAGACCCAGTACTTC,CASSYEAGGSETQYF
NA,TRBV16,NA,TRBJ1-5,TGTGCCAGCAGCCGCTACAGCGACGATCAGCCCCAGCATTTT,CASSRYSDDQPQHF
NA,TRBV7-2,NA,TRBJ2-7,TGTGCCAGCAGCTTATCTCCCGAGGTTGACGAGCAGTACTTC,CASSLSPEVDEQYF
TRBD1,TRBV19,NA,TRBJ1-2,TGTGCCAGTAGTATGGGAGGACAGGGCCCATATGGCTACACCTTC,CASSMGGQGPYGYTF
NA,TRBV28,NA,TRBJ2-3,TGTGCCACCAAAAGGACACACACAGATACGCAGTATTTT,CATKRTHTDTQYF
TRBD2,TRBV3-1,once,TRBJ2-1,TGTGCCAGCAGCCATCCCGGGAAGCGGGGCTACAATGAGCAGTTCTTC,CASSHPGKRGYNEQFF
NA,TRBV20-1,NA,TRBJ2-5,TGCAGTGCTAGACCCGGGATGGGGGAGACCCAGTACTTC,CSARPGMGETQYF
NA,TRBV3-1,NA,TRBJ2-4,TGTGCCAGCAGCCCCCCTGGGCCCTTGAGGGAGCAGTACTTC,CASSPPGPLREQYF
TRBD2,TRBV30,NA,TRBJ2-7,TGTGCCTGGAGTGTCAGCGGGAGGAAGGGCGGGCAGTACTTC,CAWSVSGRKGGQYF
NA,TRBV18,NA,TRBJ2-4,TGTGCCAGCTCACCCCCACTAGGGCCTGTGTACTTC,CASSPPLGPVYF
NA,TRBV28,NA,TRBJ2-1,TGTGCCAGCAGTTTACGTAGTGGGAGGAGGATGTCCTACAATGAGCAGTTCTTC,CASSLRSGRRMSYNEQFF
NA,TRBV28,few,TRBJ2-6,TGTGCCAGCAGTCGTTCGGGGCAGTTCGACACTCTGGGTGCCAACGTCCTGACTTTC,CASSRSGQFDTLGANVLTF
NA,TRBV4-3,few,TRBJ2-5,TGCGCCAGCAGCCAAAGTTTGTCGGATTTTCAAGAGACCCAGTACTTC,CASSQSLSDFQETQYF
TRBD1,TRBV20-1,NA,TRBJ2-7,TGCAGTGCTAAGATAGGACAGGGTTTCCACGAGCAGTACTTC,CSAKIGQGFHEQYF
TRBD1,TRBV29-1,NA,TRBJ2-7,TGCAGCGCTGTTTGGGACCCATTCGACAGGGCCGGGAATGAGCAGTACTTC,CSAVWDPFDRAGNEQYF
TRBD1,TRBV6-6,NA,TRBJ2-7,TGTGCCAGCAGCGAGACAGGGGACTACGAGCAGTACTTC,CASSETGDYEQYF
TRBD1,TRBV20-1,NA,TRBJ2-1,TGCAGTGCTACAACCAGGGGGCGATACAATGAGCAGTTCTTC,CSATTRGRYNEQFF
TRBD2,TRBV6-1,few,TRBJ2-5,TGTGCCAGCAGTGCCCTCGGACTAGCGGGAGCAGAGACCCAGTACTTC,CASSALGLAGAETQYF
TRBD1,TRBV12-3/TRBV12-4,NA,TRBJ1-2,TGTGCCAGCAGTTCAGGGGGCAGGTATGGCTACACCTTC,CASSSGGRYGYTF
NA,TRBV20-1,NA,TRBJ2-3,TGCAGTGCTACCAATCGGCGGGTCACAGATACGCAGTATTTT,CSATNRRVTDTQYF
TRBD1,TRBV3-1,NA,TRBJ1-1,TGTGCCAGCAGCCAAGATTGGGACAGGGAAGCTTTCTTT,CASSQDWDREAFF
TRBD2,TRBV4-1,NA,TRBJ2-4,TGCGCCAGCAGCCGTCGACAGGGGGGACTAGCGGGAGGTGGAGACATTCAGTACTTC,CASSRRQGGLAGGGDIQYF
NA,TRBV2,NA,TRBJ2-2,TGTGCCAGCAGTCCCCCTCGTAGGGGGAACACCGGGGAGCTGTTTTTT,CASSPPRRGNTGELFF
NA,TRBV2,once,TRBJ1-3,TGTGCCAGCAGTGAGATGGGAAATGGAAACACCATATATTTT,CASSEMGNGNTIYF
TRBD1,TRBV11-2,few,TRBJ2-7,TGTGCCAGCCGCCATATACAGGGGCAAGTACAAGTCGAGCAGTACTTC,CASRHIQGQVQVEQYF